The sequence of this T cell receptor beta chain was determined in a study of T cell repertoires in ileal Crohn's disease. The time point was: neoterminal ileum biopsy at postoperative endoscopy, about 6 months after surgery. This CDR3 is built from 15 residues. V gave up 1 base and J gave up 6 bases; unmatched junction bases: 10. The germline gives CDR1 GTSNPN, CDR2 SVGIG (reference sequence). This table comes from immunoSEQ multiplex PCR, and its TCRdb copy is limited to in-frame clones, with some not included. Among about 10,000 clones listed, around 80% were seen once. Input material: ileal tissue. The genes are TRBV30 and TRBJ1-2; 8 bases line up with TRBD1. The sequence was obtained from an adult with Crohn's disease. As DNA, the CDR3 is TGTGCCTGGAGTGCCCGGGACAGGATCTTTAATGGCTACACCTTC. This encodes CAWSARDRIFNGYTF.